These 2 T cell receptor beta chains originate from one sample sequenced in a study of T cell clones after liver transplantation. Repertoires were generated with immunoSEQ multiplex PCR, while TCRdb's copy carries only in-frame clones and drops some. The repertoire consists of around 110,000 clones, with about nine tenths occurring once and the leading ten covering approximately 0.88%. The starting material was CD4+ T cells from blood, obtained 12 months after liver transplant. All receptors derive from a human patient who received a liver transplant. Some T cells may be the graft donor's.

The chain has TRBV6-4 and TRBJ2-7; D may be TRBD1 or TRBD2 (5 bases each). V was cut by 5 bases and J by 1 base, with 21 bases left in between. Germline CDR1 and CDR2: MRHNA and SNTAGT. This CDR3 contains 17 residues. Here the CDR3 reads CASSSGTELLVSYEQYF. CDR3 nucleotide sequence: TGTGCCAGCAGTTCCGGGACCGAGCTTTTGGTATCCTACGAGCAGTACTTC.

The rearrangement joins TRBV28 to TRBJ2-7, with 10 positions matching TRBD2. The junction had 6 bases not matched to a gene; V was cut back by 5 bases and J by 2 bases. This CDR3 spans 15 amino acids. Germline V gene sequence: CDR1 MDHEN, CDR2 SYDVKM. This chain's CDR3 is CASSASGRPPYEQYF. In DNA, the CDR3 is TGTGCCAGCAGTGCTAGCGGGAGACCGCCCTACGAGCAGTACTTC.